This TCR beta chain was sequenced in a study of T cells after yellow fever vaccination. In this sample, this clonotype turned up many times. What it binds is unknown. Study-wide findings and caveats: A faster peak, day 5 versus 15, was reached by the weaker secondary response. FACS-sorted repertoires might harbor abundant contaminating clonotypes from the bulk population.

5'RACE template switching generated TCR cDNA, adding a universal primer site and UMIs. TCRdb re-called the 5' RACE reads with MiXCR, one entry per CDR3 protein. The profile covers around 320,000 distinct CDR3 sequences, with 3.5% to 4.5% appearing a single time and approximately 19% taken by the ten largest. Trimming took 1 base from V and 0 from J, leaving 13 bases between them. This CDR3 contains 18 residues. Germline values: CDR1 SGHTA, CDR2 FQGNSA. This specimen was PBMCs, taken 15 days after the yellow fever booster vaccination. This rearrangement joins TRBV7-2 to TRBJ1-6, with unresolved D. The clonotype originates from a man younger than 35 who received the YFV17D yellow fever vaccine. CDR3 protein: CASSLGESKGSYNSPLHF. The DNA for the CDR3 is TGTGCCAGCAGCTTAGGAGAGAGTAAAGGCTCCTATAATTCACCCCTCCACTTT.